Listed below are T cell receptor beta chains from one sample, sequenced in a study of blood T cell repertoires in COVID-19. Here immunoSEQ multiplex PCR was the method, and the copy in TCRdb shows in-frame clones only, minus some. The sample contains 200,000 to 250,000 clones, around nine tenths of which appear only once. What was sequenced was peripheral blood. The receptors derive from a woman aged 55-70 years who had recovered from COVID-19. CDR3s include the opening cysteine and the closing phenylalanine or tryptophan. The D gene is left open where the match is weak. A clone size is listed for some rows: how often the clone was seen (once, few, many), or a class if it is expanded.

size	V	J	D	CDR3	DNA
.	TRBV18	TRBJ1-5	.	CASSPSGGNQPQHF	TGTGCCAGCTCACCAAGCGGGGGCAATCAGCCCCAGCATTTT
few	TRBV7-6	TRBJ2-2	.	CASSLAQGRRTGELFF	TGTGCCAGCAGCTTAGCACAGGGGAGGCGCACCGGGGAGCTGTTTTTT
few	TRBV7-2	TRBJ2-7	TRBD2	CASSLGFSGHYEQYF	TGTGCCAGCAGCTTAGGGTTTAGCGGGCACTACGAGCAGTACTTC
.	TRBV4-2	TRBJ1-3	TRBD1	CASSTRTGLRGNTIYF	TGTGCCAGCAGCACTCGGACAGGCCTACGGGGAAACACCATATATTTT
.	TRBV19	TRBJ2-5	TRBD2	CASSIVSGGAQETQYF	TGTGCCAGTAGTATAGTTAGCGGGGGGGCCCAAGAGACCCAGTACTTC
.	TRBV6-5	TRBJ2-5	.	CASYRGSQETQYF	TGTGCCAGCTACCGTGGTAGCCAAGAGACCCAGTACTTC
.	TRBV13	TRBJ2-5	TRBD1	CASSSPGQTQETQYF	TGTGCCAGCAGCAGCCCGGGACAGACTCAAGAGACCCAGTACTTC
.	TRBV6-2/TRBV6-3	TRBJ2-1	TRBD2	CASSYSISGGLGEQFF	TGTGCCAGCAGTTACTCGATTAGCGGGGGGCTTGGGGAGCAGTTCTTC
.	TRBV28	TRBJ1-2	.	CASSYRVNYGYTF	TGTGCCAGCAGTTACCGGGTTAACTATGGCTACACCTTC
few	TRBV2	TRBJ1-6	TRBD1	CASSVDRGAYNSPLHF	TGTGCCAGCAGTGTGGACAGGGGCGCCTATAATTCACCCCTCCACTTT
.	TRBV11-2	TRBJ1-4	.	CASSLAQSTNEKLFF	TGTGCCAGCAGCTTAGCTCAGTCAACTAATGAAAAACTGTTTTTT
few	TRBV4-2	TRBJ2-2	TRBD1	CASSQDSGQGAAGELFF	TGTGCCAGCAGCCAAGATTCGGGACAGGGGGCGGCCGGGGAGCTGTTTTTT
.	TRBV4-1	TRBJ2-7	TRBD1	CASSLRSRGPHEQYF	TGCGCCAGCAGCCTCCGTTCCAGGGGGCCCCACGAGCAGTACTTC
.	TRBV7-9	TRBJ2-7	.	CASSLVGSQQYF	TGTGCCAGCAGCTTAGTGGGGAGCCAGCAGTACTTC
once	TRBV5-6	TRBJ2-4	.	CASSPLGQGGRNIQYF	TGTGCCAGCAGCCCCCTCGGCCAGGGAGGCCGGAACATTCAGTACTTC
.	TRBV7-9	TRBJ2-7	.	CASSLAGSGSTYEQYF	TGTGCCAGCAGCTTAGCTGGGTCAGGGTCCACCTACGAGCAGTACTTC
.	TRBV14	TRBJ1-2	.	CASSQQRPTGGGYTF	TGTGCCAGCAGCCAGCAGCGGCCCACGGGGGGGGGCTACACCTTC
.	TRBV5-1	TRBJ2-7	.	CASSLVGVASYEQYF	TGCGCCAGCAGCTTGGTAGGGGTCGCCTCCTACGAGCAGTACTTC
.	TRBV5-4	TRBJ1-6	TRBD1	CASSLGQGYNSPLHF	TGTGCCAGCAGCCTCGGACAGGGGTATAATTCACCCCTCCACTTT
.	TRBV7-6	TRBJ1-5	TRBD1	CASSPTPGQGVSNQPQHF	TGTGCCAGCAGCCCGACCCCGGGACAGGGGGTAAGCAATCAGCCCCAGCATTTT
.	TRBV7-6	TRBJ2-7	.	CASSWQGGEQYF	TGTGCCAGCAGCTGGCAGGGGGGCGAGCAGTACTTC
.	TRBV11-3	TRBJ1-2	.	CASSSRGDGYTF	TGTGCCAGCAGCTCGCGGGGGGACGGCTACACCTTC